These T cell receptor beta chains were read from a single sample in a study of T cell repertoires in ileal Crohn's disease. Sequenced by immunoSEQ multiplex PCR; TCRdb stores in-frame clones only, minus some. The sample includes roughly 3,000 clones, about nine tenths seen only once; the top ten take approximately 12%. Sequenced sample: ileal tissue. Receptor source: an adult with Crohn's disease. The CDR3 runs from the conserved cysteine through the conserved F or W. The D gene is left open where the match is weak.

CDR3 length: 16; V gene: TRBV5-1; D gene: TRBD1; J gene: TRBJ2-6; CDR3 DNA: TGCGCCAGCAGCTTGTTTACAGGGGCTGGGGCCAACGTCCTGACTTTC; CDR3 protein: CASSLFTGAGANVLTF
CDR3 length: 15; V gene: TRBV27; D gene: -; J gene: TRBJ1-2; CDR3 DNA: TGTGCCAGCAGTTTAGTTGGGGGGAATAACTATGGCTACACCTTC; CDR3 protein: CASSLVGGNNYGYTF